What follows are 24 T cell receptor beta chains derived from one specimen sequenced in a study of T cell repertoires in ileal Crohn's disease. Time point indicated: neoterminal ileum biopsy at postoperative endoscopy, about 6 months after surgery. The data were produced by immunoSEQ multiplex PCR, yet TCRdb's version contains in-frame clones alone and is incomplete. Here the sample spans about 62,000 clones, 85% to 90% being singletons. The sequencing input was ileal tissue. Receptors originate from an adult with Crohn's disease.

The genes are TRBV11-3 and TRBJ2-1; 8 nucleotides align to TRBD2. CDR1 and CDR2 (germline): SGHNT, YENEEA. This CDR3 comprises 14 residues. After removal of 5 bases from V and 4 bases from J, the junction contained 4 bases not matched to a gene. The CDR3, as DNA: TGTGCCAGCAGCCTCGGGACTAGGTACAATGAGCAGTTCTTC. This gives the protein CASSLGTRYNEQFF.

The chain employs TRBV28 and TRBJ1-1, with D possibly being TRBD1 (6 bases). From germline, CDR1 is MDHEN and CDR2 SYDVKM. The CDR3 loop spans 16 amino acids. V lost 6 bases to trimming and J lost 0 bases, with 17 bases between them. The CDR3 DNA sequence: TGTGCCAGCAGGAGAATCCGGACAGATATGAACACTGAAGCTTTCTTT. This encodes CASRRIRTDMNTEAFF.

The CDR3 spells CASSPQGSDYGYTF. Here the CDR3 DNA reads TGTGCCAGCAGCCCCCAGGGGAGTGACTATGGCTACACCTTC. The chain uses TRBV5-6 and TRBJ1-2; tentatively, D is TRBD1 (6 bases). CDR3 size: 14 residues. The germline V gene encodes CDR1 SGHDT and CDR2 YYEEEE. Trimming cost V 4 bases and J 3 bases, with 13 bases left between them.

CDR3 loop: CSVAPDGDSHGYTF. CDR3 nucleotides: TGCAGCGTTGCCCCTGACGGGGATAGTCATGGCTACACCTTC. The rearrangement links TRBV29-1 to TRBJ1-2; D uncertain. Germline V gives CDR1 SQVTM, CDR2 ANQGSEA. The CDR3 runs to 14 residues. Trimming took 4 bases from V and 6 from J, leaving 18 bases between them. The entire variable domain, with the rest obtained from reference TRBV29-1 and TRBJ1-2, is as follows: SAVISQKPSRDICQRGTSLTIQCQVDSQVTMMFWYRQQPGQSLTLIATANQGSEATYESGFVIDKFPISRPNLTFSTLTVSNMSPEDSSIYLCSVAPDGDSHGYTFGSGTRLTVV.

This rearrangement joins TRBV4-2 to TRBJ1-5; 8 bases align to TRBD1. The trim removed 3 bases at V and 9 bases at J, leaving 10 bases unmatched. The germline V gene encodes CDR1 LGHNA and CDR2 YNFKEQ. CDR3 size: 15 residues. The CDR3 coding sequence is TGTGCCAGCAGCCAGGGAGGACAGGGAGGGCGGCCCCAGCATTTT. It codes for CASSQGGQGGRPQHF.

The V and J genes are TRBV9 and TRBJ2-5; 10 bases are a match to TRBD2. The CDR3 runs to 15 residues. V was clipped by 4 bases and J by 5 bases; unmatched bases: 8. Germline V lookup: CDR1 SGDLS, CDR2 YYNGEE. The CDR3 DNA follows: TGTGCCAGCAGCCCCAGCGGGGGGGCCTGGGAGACCCAGTACTTC. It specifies CASSPSGGAWETQYF.

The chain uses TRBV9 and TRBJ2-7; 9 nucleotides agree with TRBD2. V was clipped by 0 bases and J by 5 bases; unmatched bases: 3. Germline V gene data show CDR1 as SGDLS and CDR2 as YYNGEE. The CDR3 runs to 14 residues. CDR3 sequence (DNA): TGTGCCAGCAGCGTAGGGCTAGCGGGGCACGAGCAGTACTTC. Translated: CASSVGLAGHEQYF.

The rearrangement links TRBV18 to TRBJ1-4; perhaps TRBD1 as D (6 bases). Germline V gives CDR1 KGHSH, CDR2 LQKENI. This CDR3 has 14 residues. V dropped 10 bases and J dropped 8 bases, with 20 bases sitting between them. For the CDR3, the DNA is TGTGCCACCGAAACAGGGATGAGGCGAGAAAAACTGTTTTTT. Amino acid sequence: CATETGMRREKLFF.

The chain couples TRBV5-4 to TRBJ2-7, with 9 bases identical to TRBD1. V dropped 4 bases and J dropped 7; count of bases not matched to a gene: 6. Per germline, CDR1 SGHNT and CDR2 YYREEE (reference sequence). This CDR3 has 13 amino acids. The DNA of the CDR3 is TGTGCCAGCAGCGCGGACAGGGGAAGGGAGCAGTACTTC. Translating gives CASSADRGREQYF.

In DNA form, the CDR3 reads TGCAGCACCCACTTGACAGGGGAAGGGAACACCTTC. This gives the protein CSTHLTGEGNTF. The chain links TRBV29-1 to TRBJ1-2; TRBD1 matches at 8 bases. V was clipped by 8 bases and J by 12 bases; unmatched bases: 14. Germline CDR1 is SQVTM and CDR2 is ANQGSEA. This CDR3 has 12 residues.

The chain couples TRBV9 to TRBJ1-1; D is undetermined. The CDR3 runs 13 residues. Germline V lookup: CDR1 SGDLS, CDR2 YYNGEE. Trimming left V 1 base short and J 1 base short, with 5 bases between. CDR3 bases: TGTGCCAGCAGCGTACCAGGGAACACTGAAGCTTTCTTT. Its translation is CASSVPGNTEAFF.

CDR3 DNA: TGTGCCAGCAGCGTAGTGTACGACGGGACTGAAGCTTTCTTT. It encodes CASSVVYDGTEAFF. This chain connects TRBV9 to TRBJ1-1; D unresolved. Deletions cut 0 bases from V and 5 bases from J, with 11 bases between. CDR3 length: 14 residues. CDR1 is SGDLS, CDR2 YYNGEE, per germline.

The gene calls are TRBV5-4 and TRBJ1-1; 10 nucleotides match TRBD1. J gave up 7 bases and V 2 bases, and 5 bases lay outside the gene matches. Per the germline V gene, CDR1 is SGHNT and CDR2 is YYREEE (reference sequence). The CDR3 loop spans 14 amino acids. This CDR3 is CASSLGQGGIEAFF. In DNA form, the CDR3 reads TGTGCCAGCAGCTTAGGACAGGGGGGTATTGAAGCTTTCTTT.

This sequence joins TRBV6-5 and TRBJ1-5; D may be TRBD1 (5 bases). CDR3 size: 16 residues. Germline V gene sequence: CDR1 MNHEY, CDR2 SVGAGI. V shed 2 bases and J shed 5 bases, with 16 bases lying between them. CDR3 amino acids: CASSYRAGRGDQPQHF. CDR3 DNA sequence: TGTGCCAGCAGTTACCGGGCAGGGCGAGGCGATCAGCCCCAGCATTTT.

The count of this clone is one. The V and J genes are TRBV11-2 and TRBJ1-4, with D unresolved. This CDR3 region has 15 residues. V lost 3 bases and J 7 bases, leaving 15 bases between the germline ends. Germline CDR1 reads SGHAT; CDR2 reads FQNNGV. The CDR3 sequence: CASSFRIATGEKLFF. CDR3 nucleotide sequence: TGTGCCAGCAGCTTCCGGATCGCAACGGGTGAAAAACTGTTTTTT.

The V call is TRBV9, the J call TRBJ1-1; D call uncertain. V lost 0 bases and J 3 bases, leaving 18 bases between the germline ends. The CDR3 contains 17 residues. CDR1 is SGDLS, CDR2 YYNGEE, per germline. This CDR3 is CASSVAPRPSGDTEAFF. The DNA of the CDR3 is TGTGCCAGCAGCGTAGCTCCGCGGCCGAGCGGGGACACTGAAGCTTTCTTT.

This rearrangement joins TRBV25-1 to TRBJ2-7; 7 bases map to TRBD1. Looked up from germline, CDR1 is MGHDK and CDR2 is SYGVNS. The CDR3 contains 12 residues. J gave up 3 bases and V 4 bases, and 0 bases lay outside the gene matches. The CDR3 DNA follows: TGTGCCAGCAGTGGACAGGGCTACGAGCAGTACTTC. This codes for CASSGQGYEQYF.

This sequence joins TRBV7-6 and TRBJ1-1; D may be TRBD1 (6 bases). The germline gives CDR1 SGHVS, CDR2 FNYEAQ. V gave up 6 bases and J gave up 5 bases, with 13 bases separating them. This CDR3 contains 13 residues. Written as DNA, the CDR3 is TGTGCCAGCAGTCAATCGAGGGGGACTGAAGCTTTCTTT. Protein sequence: CASSQSRGTEAFF.

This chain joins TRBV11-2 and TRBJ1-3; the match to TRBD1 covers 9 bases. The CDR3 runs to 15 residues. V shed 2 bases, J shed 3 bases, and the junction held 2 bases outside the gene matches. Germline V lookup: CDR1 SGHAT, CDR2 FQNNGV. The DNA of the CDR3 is TGTGCCAGCAGCTTAATGGGACAGGGTGGAAACACCATATATTTT. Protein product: CASSLMGQGGNTIYF.

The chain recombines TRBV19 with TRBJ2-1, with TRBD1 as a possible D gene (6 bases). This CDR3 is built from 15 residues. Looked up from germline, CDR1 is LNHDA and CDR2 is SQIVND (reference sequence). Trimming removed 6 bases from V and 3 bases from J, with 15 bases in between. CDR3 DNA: TGTGCCAGTAGCAAACAGGGAGCGGTCTACAATGAGCAGTTCTTC. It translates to CASSKQGAVYNEQFF.

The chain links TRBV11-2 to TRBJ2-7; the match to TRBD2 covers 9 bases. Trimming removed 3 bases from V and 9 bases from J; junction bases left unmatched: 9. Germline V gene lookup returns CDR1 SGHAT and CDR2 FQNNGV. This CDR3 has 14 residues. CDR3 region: CASSFPISGSWQYF. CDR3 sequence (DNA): TGTGCCAGCAGCTTCCCCATTAGCGGGAGTTGGCAGTACTTC.

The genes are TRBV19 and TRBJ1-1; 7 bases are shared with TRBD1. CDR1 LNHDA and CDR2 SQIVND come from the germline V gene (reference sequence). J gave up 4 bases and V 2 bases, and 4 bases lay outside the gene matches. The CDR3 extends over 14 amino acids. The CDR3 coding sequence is TGTGCCAGTAGTATACTAGGGGGCGGCACTGAAGCTTTCTTT. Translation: CASSILGGGTEAFF.

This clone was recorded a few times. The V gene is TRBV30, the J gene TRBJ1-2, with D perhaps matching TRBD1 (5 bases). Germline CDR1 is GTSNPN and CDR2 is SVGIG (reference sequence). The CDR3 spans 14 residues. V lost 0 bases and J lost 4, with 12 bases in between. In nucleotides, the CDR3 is TGTGCCTGGAGTGTTAAACTGACAGCCTATGGCTACACCTTC. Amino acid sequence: CAWSVKLTAYGYTF. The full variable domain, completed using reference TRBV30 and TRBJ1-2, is SQTIHQWPATLVQPVGSPLSLECTVEGTSNPNLYWYRQAAGRGLQLLFYSVGIGQISSEVPQNLSASRPQDRQFILSSKKLLLSDSGFYLCAWSVKLTAYGYTFGSGTRLTVV.

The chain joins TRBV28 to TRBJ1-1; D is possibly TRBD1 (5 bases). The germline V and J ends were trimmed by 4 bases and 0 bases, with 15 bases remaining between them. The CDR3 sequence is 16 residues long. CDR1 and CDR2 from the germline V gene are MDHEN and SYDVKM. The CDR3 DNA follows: TGTGCCAGCAGTTCCGTGGTTCAGGGCCTGAACACTGAAGCTTTCTTT. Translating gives CASSSVVQGLNTEAFF. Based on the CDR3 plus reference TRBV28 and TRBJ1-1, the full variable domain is DVKVTQSSRYLVKRTGEKVFLECVQDMDHENMFWYRQDPGLGLRLIYFSYDVKMKEKGDIPEGYSVSREKKERFSLILESASTNQTSMYLCASSSVVQGLNTEAFFGQGTRLTVV.